This T cell receptor beta chain was recovered during a study of cytomegalovirus exposure and HLA in healthy donors. Germline loops: CDR1 SGHDN, CDR2 FVKESK. This CDR3 region has 15 residues. V gave up 1 base and J gave up 12 bases; unmatched junction bases: 10. The study's findings and limits: Some TCR beta chains (164 of them) were listed as cytomegalovirus-associated. Reports described diagnosis of cytomegalovirus status by the classifier as highly specific and sensitive.

Regarding this clone: The antigen remains unidentified.

Amplification used 60 Vbeta primers and 13 Jbeta primers. Data came from immunoSEQ multiplex PCR; TCRdb stores just in-frame clones and leaves some out. The repertoire holds some 110,000 clones, approximately 70% seen once, with just over 8.5% in the top ten. The sample taken for sequencing was PBMCs. The TCR comes from a man aged 25 to 40 in good health and CMV-seropositive. The chain has TRBV14 and TRBJ1-1, with 11 nucleotides matching TRBD1. CDR3: CASSQVRGQGARTFF. The DNA for the CDR3 is TGTGCCAGCAGCCAAGTGAGAGGACAGGGGGCGCGAACTTTCTTT.